What follows are 9 T cell receptor beta chains derived from one specimen sequenced in a study of T-cell reconstitution after alpha-beta-depleted transplantation in children. Construction of the TCRbeta library involved unique molecular identifiers. MiXCR, run by TCRdb on the PCR reads, gives a single entry per CDR3 protein. This sample carries tens of thousands of distinct CDR3 sequences, about 6.7% of them seen once, and the ten largest clones take 2% to 3%. This material consisted of PBMCs from the stem cell graft donor, taken from the stem cell graft. The receptors here all came from a human donor who donated a stem cell graft to a child with acute lymphoblastic leukemia.

The table lists this clonotype with many counts. V usage is TRBV29-1 and J usage is TRBJ2-1; 8 bases are shared with TRBD2. The junction had 11 bases not matched to a gene; V was cut back by 1 base and J by 6 bases. Germline CDR1 is SQVTM and CDR2 is ANQGSEA. CDR3 length equals 16 residues. The CDR3 DNA reads as TGCAGCGTTGAAGGGCCCCGGAGCGGGAGTACCAATGAGCAGTTCTTC. Encoded protein: CSVEGPRSGSTNEQFF.

This clonotype was counted ten times or more. The rearrangement joins TRBV5-1 to TRBJ1-4, with D tentatively TRBD1 (5 bases). Trimming stripped 0 bases from V and 8 bases from J, with 5 bases between. The germline V gene encodes CDR1 SGHRS and CDR2 YFSETQ. CDR3 length equals 12 residues. CDR3 nucleotide sequence: TGCGCCAGCAGCTTGGACAGGGAAAAACTGTTTTTT. Translation: CASSLDREKLFF.

This clonotype occurred many times. The CDR3 loop is CASSLADTEAFF. In nucleotides, the CDR3 is TGCGCCAGCAGCTTGGCAGACACTGAAGCTTTCTTT. The V gene is TRBV5-1, the J gene TRBJ1-1, with no clear D. Germline V CDR1 and CDR2: SGHRS, YFSETQ. Trimming shortened V by 0 bases and J by 3 bases, and 3 bases separated the two germline ends. This CDR3 comprises 12 residues.

This clonotype appeared many times. This chain joins TRBV11-2 and TRBJ2-1, with 13 positions matching TRBD2. CDR1 is SGHAT, CDR2 FQNNGV, per germline. With 2 bases clipped from V and 9 bases from J, the junction kept 7 bases outside the gene matches. This CDR3 region has 16 residues. Here the CDR3 reads CASSLLGTSGIIEQFF. CDR3 nucleotide sequence: TGTGCCAGCAGCTTACTGGGGACTAGCGGGATTATTGAGCAGTTCTTC.

This clonotype was counted many times. The chain links TRBV6-5 to TRBJ1-6; no definite D call. The V gene's germline CDR1 is MNHEY and CDR2 SVGAGI. This CDR3 is built from 15 residues. V was pared by 4 bases and J by 5 bases, with 12 bases between. The CDR3 nucleotides are TGTGCCAGCAGTTCCGCAGAGCGGAATAATTCACCCCTCCACTTT. Translated, it gives CASSSAERNNSPLHF.

This clonotype has just a few counts. The chain joins TRBV5-1 to TRBJ1-2; TRBD1 is a possible D gene (5 bases). Germline V gene data show CDR1 as SGHRS and CDR2 as YFSETQ. Trimming shortened V by 2 bases and J by 5 bases, and 19 bases separated the two germline ends. The CDR3 is 16 amino acids. CDR3 sequence: CASSFGVEEGLYGYTF. The CDR3 DNA is TGCGCCAGCAGCTTTGGAGTGGAGGAGGGACTTTATGGCTACACCTTC. The entire variable domain, with the rest obtained from reference TRBV5-1 and TRBJ1-2, is as follows: KAGVTQTPRYLIKTRGQQVTLSCSPISGHRSVSWYQQTPGQGLQFLFEYFSETQRNKGNFPGRFSGRQFSNSRSEMNVSTLELGDSALYLCASSFGVEEGLYGYTFGSGTRLTVV.

The chain joins TRBV9 to TRBJ1-1, with D perhaps matching TRBD1 (5 bases). Trimming shortened V by 4 bases and J by 7 bases, and 11 bases separated the two germline ends. CDR3 size: 12 residues. Looked up from germline, CDR1 is SGDLS and CDR2 is YYNGEE. DNA for the CDR3: TGTGCCAGCAGCCCGTGGGGGGGTGAAGCTTTCTTT. As protein: CASSPWGGEAFF.

In its sample, this clonotype was seen a few times. This chain links TRBV6-1 with TRBJ2-1, with D possibly being TRBD1 (6 bases). Trimming pared 5 bases from V and 7 bases from J, leaving 12 bases between. Germline CDR1 is MNHNS and CDR2 is SASEGT. The CDR3 length is 13 residues. CDR3 sequence (DNA): TGTGCCAGCAGTCAACAAGGGGGAAATGAGCAGTTCTTC. Protein: CASSQQGGNEQFF.

This clonotype was counted ten times or more. This rearrangement joins TRBV12-3 or TRBV12-4 to TRBJ2-1, with 9 positions matching TRBD2. The CDR3 has 15 amino acids. The V segment lost 6 bases and the J segment 6 bases; nucleotides outside the gene matches: 9. CDR3 DNA sequence: TGTGCCAGCAGATTTTTGGCGGGAGGGCCCAATGAGCAGTTCTTC. Amino acids: CASRFLAGGPNEQFF.